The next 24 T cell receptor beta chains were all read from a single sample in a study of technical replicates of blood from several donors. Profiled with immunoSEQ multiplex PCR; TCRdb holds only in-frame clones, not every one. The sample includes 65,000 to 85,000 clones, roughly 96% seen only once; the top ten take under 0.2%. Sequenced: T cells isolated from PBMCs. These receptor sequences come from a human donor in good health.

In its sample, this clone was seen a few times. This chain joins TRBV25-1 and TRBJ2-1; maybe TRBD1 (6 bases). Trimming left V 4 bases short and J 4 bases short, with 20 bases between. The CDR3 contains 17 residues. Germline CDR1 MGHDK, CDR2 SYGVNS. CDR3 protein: CASSGSGRGQGYNEQFF. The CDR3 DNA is TGTGCCAGCAGTGGATCAGGGAGAGGGCAGGGGTACAATGAGCAGTTCTTC.

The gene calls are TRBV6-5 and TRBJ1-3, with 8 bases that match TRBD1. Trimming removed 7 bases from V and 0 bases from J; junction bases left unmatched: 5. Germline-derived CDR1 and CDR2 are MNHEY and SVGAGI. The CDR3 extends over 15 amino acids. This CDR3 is CASKYGTGSGNTIYF. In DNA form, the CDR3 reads TGTGCCAGCAAATATGGGACAGGCTCTGGAAACACCATATATTTT.

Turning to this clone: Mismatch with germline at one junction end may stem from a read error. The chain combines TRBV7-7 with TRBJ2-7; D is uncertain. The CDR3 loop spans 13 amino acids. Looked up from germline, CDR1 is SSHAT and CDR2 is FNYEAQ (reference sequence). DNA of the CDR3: TGTGCTAGCAGCTTAGCAACAAACTACGAGCAGTACTTC. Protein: CASSLATNYEQYF.

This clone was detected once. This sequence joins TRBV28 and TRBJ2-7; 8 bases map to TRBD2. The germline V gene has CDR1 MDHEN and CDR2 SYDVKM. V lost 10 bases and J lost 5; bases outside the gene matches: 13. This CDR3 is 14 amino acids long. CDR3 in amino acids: CATTRGSGGHEQYF. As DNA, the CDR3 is TGTGCCACCACCAGAGGGAGCGGGGGCCACGAGCAGTACTTC. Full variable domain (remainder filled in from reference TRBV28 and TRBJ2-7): DVKVTQSSRYLVKRTGEKVFLECVQDMDHENMFWYRQDPGLGLRLIYFSYDVKMKEKGDIPEGYSVSREKKERFSLILESASTNQTSMYLCATTRGSGGHEQYFGPGTRLTVT.

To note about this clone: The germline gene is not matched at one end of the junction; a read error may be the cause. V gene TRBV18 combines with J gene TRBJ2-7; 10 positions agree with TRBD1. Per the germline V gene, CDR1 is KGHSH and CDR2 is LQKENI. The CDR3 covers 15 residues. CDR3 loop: CASSAPGTGVHEQYF. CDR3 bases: TGTGCCAGCTCAGCACCGGGGACAGGGGTCCACGAGCAGTACTTC.

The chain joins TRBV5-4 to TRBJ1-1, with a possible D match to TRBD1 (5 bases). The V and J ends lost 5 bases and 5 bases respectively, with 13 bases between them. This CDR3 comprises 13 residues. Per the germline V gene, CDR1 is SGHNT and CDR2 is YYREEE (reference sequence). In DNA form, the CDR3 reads TGTGCCAGCAGTCCACCCGGGGGGACTGAAGCTTTCTTT. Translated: CASSPPGGTEAFF.

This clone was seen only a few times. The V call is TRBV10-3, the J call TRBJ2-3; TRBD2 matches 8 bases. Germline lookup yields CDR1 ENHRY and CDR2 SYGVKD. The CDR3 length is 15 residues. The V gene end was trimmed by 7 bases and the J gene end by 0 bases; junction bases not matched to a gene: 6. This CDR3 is CAITAASGSTDTQYF. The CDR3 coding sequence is TGTGCCATCACCGCGGCTAGCGGGAGCACAGATACGCAGTATTTT.

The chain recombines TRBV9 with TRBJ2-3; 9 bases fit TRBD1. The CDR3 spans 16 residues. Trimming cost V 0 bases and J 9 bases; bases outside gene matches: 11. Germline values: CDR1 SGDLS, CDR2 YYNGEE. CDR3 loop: CASSVAGTGTQITQYF. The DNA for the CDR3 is TGTGCCAGCAGCGTAGCTGGGACAGGGACCCAGATAACGCAGTATTTT.

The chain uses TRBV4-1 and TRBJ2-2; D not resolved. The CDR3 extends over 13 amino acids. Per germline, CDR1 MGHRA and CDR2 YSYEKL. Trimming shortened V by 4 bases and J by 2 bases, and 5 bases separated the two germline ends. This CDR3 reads CASSPVNTGELFF. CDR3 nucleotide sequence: TGCGCCAGCAGCCCCGTAAACACCGGGGAGCTGTTTTTT.

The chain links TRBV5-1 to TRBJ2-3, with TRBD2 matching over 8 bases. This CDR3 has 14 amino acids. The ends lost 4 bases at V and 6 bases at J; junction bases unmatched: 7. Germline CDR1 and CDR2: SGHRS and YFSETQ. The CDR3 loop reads CASSLPGGLDTQYF. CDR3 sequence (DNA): TGCGCCAGCAGCCTCCCGGGGGGGCTTGATACGCAGTATTTT.

The CDR3: CASSSDRGSNQPQHF. The CDR3 DNA sequence: TGTGCCAGCAGCTCCGACAGGGGTAGCAATCAGCCCCAGCATTTT. This sequence joins TRBV11-2 and TRBJ1-5; 8 bases align to TRBD1. CDR3 length: 15 residues. V shed 4 bases, J shed 0 bases, and the junction held 2 bases outside the gene matches. Germline lookup yields CDR1 SGHAT and CDR2 FQNNGV.

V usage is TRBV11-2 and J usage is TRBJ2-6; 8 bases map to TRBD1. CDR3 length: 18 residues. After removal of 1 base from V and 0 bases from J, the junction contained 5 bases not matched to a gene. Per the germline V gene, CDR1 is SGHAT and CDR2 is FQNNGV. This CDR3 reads CASSLGETGVSGANVLTF. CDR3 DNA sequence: TGTGCCAGCAGCTTAGGAGAGACAGGGGTCTCTGGGGCCAACGTCCTGACTTTC. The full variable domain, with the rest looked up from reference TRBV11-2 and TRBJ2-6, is EAGVAQSPRYKIIEKRQSVAFWCNPISGHATLYWYQQILGQGPKLLIQFQNNGVVDDSQLPKDRFSAERLKGVDSTLKIQPAKLEDSAVYLCASSLGETGVSGANVLTFGAGSRLTVL.

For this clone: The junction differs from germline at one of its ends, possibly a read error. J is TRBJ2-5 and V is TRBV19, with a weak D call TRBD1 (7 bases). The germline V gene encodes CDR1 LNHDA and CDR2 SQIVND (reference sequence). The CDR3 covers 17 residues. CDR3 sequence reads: CASRGGAGSYRQETQYF. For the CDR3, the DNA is TGTGCGAGTAGAGGGGGCGCGGGGTCATATCGCCAAGAGACCCAGTACTTC.

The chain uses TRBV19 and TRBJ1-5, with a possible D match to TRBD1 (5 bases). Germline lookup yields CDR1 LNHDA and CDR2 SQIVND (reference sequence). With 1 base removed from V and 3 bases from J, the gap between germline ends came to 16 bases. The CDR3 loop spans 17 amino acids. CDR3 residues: CASSIGQGLFYNQPQHF. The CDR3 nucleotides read TGTGCCAGTAGTATAGGTCAGGGACTGTTTTACAATCAGCCCCAGCATTTT. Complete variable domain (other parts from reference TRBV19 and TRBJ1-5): DGGITQSPKYLFRKEGQNVTLSCEQNLNHDAMYWYRQDPGQGLRLIYYSQIVNDFQKGDIAEGYSVSREKKESFPLTVTSAQKNPTAFYLCASSIGQGLFYNQPQHFGDGTRLSIL.

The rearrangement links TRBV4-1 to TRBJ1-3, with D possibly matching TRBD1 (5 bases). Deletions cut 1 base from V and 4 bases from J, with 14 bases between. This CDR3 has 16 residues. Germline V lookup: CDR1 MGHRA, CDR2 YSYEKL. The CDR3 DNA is TGCGCCAGCAGCCAAGGGTCCGGGGGACTGGGAAACACCATATATTTT. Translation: CASSQGSGGLGNTIYF.

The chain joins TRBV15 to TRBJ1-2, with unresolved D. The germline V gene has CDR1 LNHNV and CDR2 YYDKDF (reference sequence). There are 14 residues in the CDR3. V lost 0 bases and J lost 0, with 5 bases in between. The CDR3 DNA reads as TGTGCCACCAGCAGAGACCCAGCTAACTATGGCTACACCTTC. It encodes CATSRDPANYGYTF.

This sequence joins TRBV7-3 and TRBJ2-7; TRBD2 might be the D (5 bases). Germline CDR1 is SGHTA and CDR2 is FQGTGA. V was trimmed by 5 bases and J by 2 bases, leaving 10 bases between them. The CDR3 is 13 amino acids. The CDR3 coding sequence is TGTGCCAGCAGCGAGGGTTCTCCCTACGAGCAGTACTTC. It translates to CASSEGSPYEQYF.

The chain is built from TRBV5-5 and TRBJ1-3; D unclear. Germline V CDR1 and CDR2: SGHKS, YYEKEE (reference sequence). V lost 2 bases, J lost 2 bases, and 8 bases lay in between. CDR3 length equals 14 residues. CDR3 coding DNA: TGTGCCAGCAGCTTTGGTGGCACTGGAAACACCATATATTTT. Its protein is CASSFGGTGNTIYF. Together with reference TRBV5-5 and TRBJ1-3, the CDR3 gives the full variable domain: DAGVTQSPTHLIKTRGQQVTLRCSPISGHKSVSWYQQVLGQGPQFIFQYYEKEERGRGNFPDRFSARQFPNYSSELNVNALLLGDSALYLCASSFGGTGNTIYFGEGSWLTVV.

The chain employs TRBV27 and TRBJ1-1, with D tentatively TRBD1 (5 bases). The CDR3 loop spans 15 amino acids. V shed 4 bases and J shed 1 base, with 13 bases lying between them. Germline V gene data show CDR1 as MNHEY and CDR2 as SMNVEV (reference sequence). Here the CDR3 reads CASSSSDISNTEAFF. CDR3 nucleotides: TGTGCCAGCAGTTCATCGGACATATCGAACACTGAAGCTTTCTTT.

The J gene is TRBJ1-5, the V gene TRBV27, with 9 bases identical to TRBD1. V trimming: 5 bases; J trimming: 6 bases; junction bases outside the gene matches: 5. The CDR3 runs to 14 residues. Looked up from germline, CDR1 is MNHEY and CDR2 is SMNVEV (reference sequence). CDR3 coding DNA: TGTGCCAGCAGTGTGGACAGGGGCGGTCAGCCCCAGCATTTT. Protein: CASSVDRGGQPQHF.

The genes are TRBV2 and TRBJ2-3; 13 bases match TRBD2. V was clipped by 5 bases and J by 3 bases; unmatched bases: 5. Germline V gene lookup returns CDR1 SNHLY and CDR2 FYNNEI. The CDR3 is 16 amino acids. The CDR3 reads CASSPMGLAGTDTQYF. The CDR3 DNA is TGTGCCAGCAGTCCTATGGGACTAGCGGGGACAGATACGCAGTATTTT.

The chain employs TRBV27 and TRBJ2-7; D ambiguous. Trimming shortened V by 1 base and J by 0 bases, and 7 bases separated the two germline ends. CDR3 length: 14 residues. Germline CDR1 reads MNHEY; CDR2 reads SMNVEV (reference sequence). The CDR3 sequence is CASSLFPSSYEQYF. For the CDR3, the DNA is TGTGCCAGCAGTTTATTTCCGAGCTCCTACGAGCAGTACTTC.

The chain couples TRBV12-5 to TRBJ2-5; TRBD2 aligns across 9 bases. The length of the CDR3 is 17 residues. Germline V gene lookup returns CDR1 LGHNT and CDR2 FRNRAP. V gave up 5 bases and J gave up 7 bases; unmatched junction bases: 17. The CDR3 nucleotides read TGTGCTAGTGGTCCCTCCAATAGCGGGGGCGATAAAGGGACCCAGTACTTC. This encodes CASGPSNSGGDKGTQYF.

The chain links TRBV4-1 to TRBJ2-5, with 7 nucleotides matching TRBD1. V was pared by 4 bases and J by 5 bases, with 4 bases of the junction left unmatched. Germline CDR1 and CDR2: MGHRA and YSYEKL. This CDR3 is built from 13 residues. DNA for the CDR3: TGCGCCAGCAGCCCAACAGGGGTTGAGACCCAGTACTTC. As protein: CASSPTGVETQYF.